This is a list of T cell receptor beta chains from one sample in a study of circulating and synovial CD4+ cells in juvenile arthritis. Repertoires were generated with immunoSEQ multiplex PCR, while TCRdb's copy carries only in-frame clones and drops some. In the table there are around 30,000 clones, nearly 95% of which are singletons. The sequenced sample was CD4+ T cells from blood. These receptors came from a human donor with juvenile idiopathic arthritis. The CDR3 runs from the conserved cysteine through the conserved F or W. A D gene is named only where the DNA matches it firmly. The size of a clone is reported for some rows only, either as once, few or many, or as a class for expanded clones.

D	size	J	V	DNA	CDR3
TRBD1	-	TRBJ2-1	TRBV6-1	TGTGCCAGCAGTGCGGGGGGACAGGGGGCCGATGAGCAGTTCTTC	CASSAGGQGADEQFF
TRBD2	-	TRBJ2-1	TRBV6-4	TGTGCCAGCAGTGAATCCCCAGGGGGTAGCGGGAGGATCAATGAGCAGTTCTTC	CASSESPGGSGRINEQFF
TRBD1	-	TRBJ2-7	TRBV27	TGTGCCAGCAGTTTATCCGGACAGGGGGCCTACGAGCAGTACTTC	CASSLSGQGAYEQYF
TRBD2	-	TRBJ2-5	TRBV5-6	TGTGCCAGCAGCCGGACTTTAGCGGGAGGTGGAGAGACCCAGTACTTC	CASSRTLAGGGETQYF
TRBD2	-	TRBJ2-5	TRBV7-9	TGTGCCAGCAGCCTCCGGACTAGCGGGGGTTCCCAAGAGACCCAGTACTTC	CASSLRTSGGSQETQYF
-	-	TRBJ1-6	TRBV6-5	TGTGCCAGCAGCGCCGCAGGGGCGAATTCACCCCTCCACTTT	CASSAAGANSPLHF
-	-	TRBJ2-7	TRBV10-3	TGTGCCATCAGTGGAGAGGGCGGCACCTACGAGCAGTACTTC	CAISGEGGTYEQYF
-	-	TRBJ1-1	TRBV6-5	TGTGCCAGCAGTTTTACGGGGAACACTGAAGCTTTCTTT	CASSFTGNTEAFF
-	few	TRBJ1-3	TRBV5-8	TGTGCCAGCAGCTTGGGACTTGACAGGACCTTATATTTT	CASSLGLDRTLYF
TRBD2	few	TRBJ2-7	TRBV18	TGTGCCAGCTCACCACGGACTAGCGGGAGCTACGAGCAGTACTTC	CASSPRTSGSYEQYF
TRBD2	-	TRBJ2-3	TRBV5-1	TGCGCCAGCAGCTTACTAGCGGGAGGCACAGATACGCAGTATTTT	CASSLLAGGTDTQYF
TRBD2	once	TRBJ2-1	TRBV2	TGTGCCAGCAGTGATGGCGGGGGGCCTTACAATGAGCAGTTCTTC	CASSDGGGPYNEQFF
-	-	TRBJ1-5	TRBV6-1	TGTGCCAGCAGTGTAGGCCAGGCCTTCACCTCCAATCAGCCCCAGCATTTT	CASSVGQAFTSNQPQHF
TRBD1	-	TRBJ1-2	TRBV11-1	TGTGCCAGCAGCTTAGCCGCCACAGGGGACTATGGCTACACCTTC	CASSLAATGDYGYTF
TRBD2	-	TRBJ2-7	TRBV5-6	TGTGCCAGCAGCTTGCGGACTAGCGGGAGGGGGGGGCACTACGAGCAGTACTTC	CASSLRTSGRGGHYEQYF
-	-	TRBJ2-7	TRBV4-2	TGTGCCAGCAGCCAAGAGGACACCTACGAGCAGTACTTC	CASSQEDTYEQYF
-	-	TRBJ1-2	TRBV6-5	TGTGCCAGCAGTTACGCCGGGACTAGTGGCTACACCTTC	CASSYAGTSGYTF
-	-	TRBJ1-5	TRBV28	TGTGCCAGCAGTCTCTCCCGGGGGGAGTATAGCAATCAGCCCCAGCATTTT	CASSLSRGEYSNQPQHF
TRBD2	-	TRBJ2-7	TRBV6-6	TGTGCCAGCAGTTACCGGGGTGACGGGGGGGCGGGCGAGCAGTACTTC	CASSYRGDGGAGEQYF
-	-	TRBJ1-1	TRBV5-8	TGTGCCAGCAGCCCGGGTTGGACAGAGTCAAACACTGAAGCTTTCTTT	CASSPGWTESNTEAFF
TRBD2	-	TRBJ2-5	TRBV9	TGTGCCAGCAGCCTTAGCGGGGGGGCCCCAGAGACCCAGTACTTC	CASSLSGGAPETQYF
-	-	TRBJ1-6	TRBV7-9	TGTGCCAGCAGCTTTCCCGGGACATCGACACCCCTCCACTTT	CASSFPGTSTPLHF
TRBD1	-	TRBJ2-3	TRBV6-5	TGTGCCAGCAGCTCCGGGACAGGCAGGGATACGCAGTATTTT	CASSSGTGRDTQYF
TRBD1	once	TRBJ2-7	TRBV27	TGTGCCAGCAGTTCCCGACAGGGGAGGACAAGCGAGCAGTACTTC	CASSSRQGRTSEQYF
TRBD2	-	TRBJ2-2	TRBV4-2	TGTGCCAGCAGCCAGGAGATAGCGGGGGGAAACACCGGGGAGCTGTTTTTT	CASSQEIAGGNTGELFF
-	-	TRBJ2-5	TRBV2	TGTGCCCAGGGACATCTCCAAGAGACCCAGTACTTC	CAQGHLQETQYF
-	-	TRBJ2-7	TRBV18	TGTGCCAGCTCCCCCAGCTCCTACGAGCAGTACTTC	CASSPSSYEQYF
TRBD1	-	TRBJ1-5	TRBV6-1	TGTGCCAGCAGTAGGGGACAGATTAATCAGCCCCAGCATTTT	CASSRGQINQPQHF
TRBD2	once	TRBJ2-3	TRBV5-6	TGTGCCAGCAGCTTGAGGACTAGCGGGGCTGCAGATACGCAGTATTTT	CASSLRTSGAADTQYF
-	few	TRBJ2-2	TRBV5-1	TGCGCCAGCAGGCCCCGGGGACCGGGGGTGAACACCGGGGAGCTGTTTTTT	CASRPRGPGVNTGELFF
-	-	TRBJ2-2	TRBV11-3	TGTGCCAGCAGTGATTGTGAAGTAGGAGACGTCGACACCGGGGAGCTGTTTTTT	CASSDCEVGDVDTGELFF
-	-	TRBJ1-4	TRBV18	TGTGCCAGCTCATTCGATCGGTCGGGAAAACTGTTTTTT	CASSFDRSGKLFF
-	-	TRBJ2-7	TRBV12-5	TGTGCTAGTGGTCGGTGCAGGGACACCTACGAGCAGTACTTC	CASGRCRDTYEQYF
TRBD2	-	TRBJ2-1	TRBV6-5	TGTGCCAGCAGTCGACTCGGGACTAGCGGGGATAAACAGTTCTTC	CASSRLGTSGDKQFF
TRBD1	-	TRBJ1-6	TRBV14	TGTGCCAGCAGCCAAGTAAGGGGACAGGATAATTCACCCCTCCACTTT	CASSQVRGQDNSPLHF
TRBD1	-	TRBJ2-7	TRBV28	TGTGCCAGCAGTTCCAGGGGGTGGGAGCAGTACTTC	CASSSRGWEQYF